What follows are 23 T cell receptor beta chains derived from one specimen sequenced in a study of blood T cell repertoires in COVID-19. Only in-frame clones appear in the TCRdb table, and some are missing; sequencing was by immunoSEQ multiplex PCR. The data hold about 160,000 clones, with around nine tenths observed a single time. Sequences were obtained from peripheral blood. These TCRs come from a woman in her seventies with COVID-19, enrolled during active disease.

This chain uses TRBV11-2 with TRBJ2-3, with 7 bases identical to TRBD2. Germline V CDR1 and CDR2: SGHAT, FQNNGV. V trimming: 2 bases; J trimming: 5 bases; junction bases outside the gene matches: 10. The CDR3 covers 16 residues. CDR3 sequence: CASSLREAGRIDTQYF. The CDR3 DNA reads TGTGCCAGCAGCTTAAGAGAAGCGGGGAGGATAGATACGCAGTATTTT.

As regards this clone: Other DNA variants within this sample encode the same CDR3. J is TRBJ2-7 and V is TRBV5-1; 9 positions match TRBD1. The CDR3 sequence is 14 residues long. V lost 4 bases to trimming and J lost 5 bases; unmatched junction nucleotides: 7. Germline V lookup: CDR1 SGHRS, CDR2 YFSETQ. The CDR3 coding sequence is TGCGCCAGCAGCCCGGGACAGGGTTGGGACGAGCAGTACTTC. This codes for CASSPGQGWDEQYF.

This clone was counted a few times. This rearrangement joins TRBV15 to TRBJ1-1, with D perhaps matching TRBD1 (6 bases). V was shortened by 3 bases and J by 4 bases, with 12 bases between the two germline ends. Per the germline V gene, CDR1 is LNHNV and CDR2 is YYDKDF (reference sequence). The CDR3 covers 14 residues. In nucleotides, the CDR3 is TGTGCCACCAGCAGGCGACAGGCCCCCACTGAAGCTTTCTTT. Translation gives CATSRRQAPTEAFF.

This clone was seen just once. CDR3 amino acids: CSVDLGQGFDEQYF. CDR3 in DNA: TGCAGCGTTGACCTCGGACAGGGCTTCGACGAGCAGTACTTC. This chain connects TRBV29-1 to TRBJ2-7; 8 bases line up with TRBD1. The CDR3 is 14 amino acids. Germline values: CDR1 SQVTM, CDR2 ANQGSEA. With V trimmed by 3 bases and J by 5 bases, 9 bases remained unmatched.

The rearrangement joins TRBV28 to TRBJ1-1; D unresolved. V lost 5 bases and J lost 1, with 11 bases in between. The CDR3 is made up of 14 amino acids. The germline V gene has CDR1 MDHEN and CDR2 SYDVKM. In DNA, the CDR3 is TGTGCCAGCAGTCGAGGTTTGGGGAACACTGAAGCTTTCTTT. It translates to CASSRGLGNTEAFF.

This sequence joins TRBV7-8 and TRBJ1-1, with D perhaps TRBD1 (5 bases). This CDR3 has 14 residues. CDR1 SGHVS and CDR2 FQNEAQ come from the germline V gene. V was shortened by 2 bases and J by 1 base, with 8 bases between the two germline ends. This CDR3 reads CASSLWRGNTEAFF. The CDR3 DNA sequence: TGTGCCAGCAGCTTATGGAGGGGGAACACTGAAGCTTTCTTT. The full variable domain, rest sourced from reference TRBV7-8 and TRBJ1-1, is GAGVSQSPRYKVAKRGQDVALRCDPISGHVSLFWYQQALGQGPEFLTYFQNEAQLDKSGLPSDRFFAERPEGSVSTLKIQRTQQEDSAVYLCASSLWRGNTEAFFGQGTRLTVV.

The chain links TRBV2 to TRBJ1-1; 7 bases map to TRBD1. The CDR3 covers 12 residues. Germline trimming cut 6 bases from V and 6 bases from J; bases unmatched to any gene: 4. CDR1 and CDR2 (germline): SNHLY, FYNNEI. The CDR3 sequence: CASRIDRAEAFF. CDR3 DNA: TGTGCCAGCAGAATAGACAGGGCTGAAGCTTTCTTT. The entire variable domain, with the rest obtained from reference TRBV2 and TRBJ1-1, is as follows: EPEVTQTPSHQVTQMGQEVILRCVPISNHLYFYWYRQILGQKVEFLVSFYNNEISEKSEIFDDQFSVERPDGSNFTLKIRSTKLEDSAMYFCASRIDRAEAFFGQGTRLTVV.

The chain employs TRBV7-9 and TRBJ1-2; D remains unclear. This CDR3 is built from 14 residues. Germline V gene lookup returns CDR1 SEHNR and CDR2 FQNEAQ (reference sequence). The germline V and J ends were trimmed by 1 base and 7 bases, with 13 bases remaining between them. The CDR3 sequence: CASSLEGRGFGYTF. The CDR3 DNA follows: TGTGCCAGCAGCTTAGAGGGTAGAGGGTTTGGCTACACCTTC. The full variable domain, rest sourced from reference TRBV7-9 and TRBJ1-2, is DTGVSQNPRHKITKRGQNVTFRCDPISEHNRLYWYRQTLGQGPEFLTYFQNEAQLEKSRLLSDRFSAERPKGSFSTLEIQRTEQGDSAMYLCASSLEGRGFGYTFGSGTRLTVV.

The gene calls are TRBV23-1 and TRBJ1-5; possible D gene TRBD1, 6 bases. TRBV23-1 is flagged as an ORF with uncertain function. Deletions cut 0 bases from V and 10 bases from J, with 19 bases between. The CDR3 has 16 amino acids. The CDR3 loop is CASSQSRSQGINPQHF. CDR3 DNA sequence: TGCGCCAGCAGTCAATCGAGGTCCCAGGGGATCAACCCCCAGCATTTT.

The rearrangement links TRBV5-1 to TRBJ1-3; 11 bases are a match to TRBD1. This CDR3 has 18 residues. The ends lost 0 bases at V and 5 bases at J; junction bases unmatched: 10. The germline gives CDR1 SGHRS, CDR2 YFSETQ. DNA of the CDR3: TGCGCCAGCAGCTTGGCCACGGGCGGACAGGGGGCAAGAAACACCATATATTTT. This codes for CASSLATGGQGARNTIYF. The full variable domain, completed using reference TRBV5-1 and TRBJ1-3, is KAGVTQTPRYLIKTRGQQVTLSCSPISGHRSVSWYQQTPGQGLQFLFEYFSETQRNKGNFPGRFSGRQFSNSRSEMNVSTLELGDSALYLCASSLATGGQGARNTIYFGEGSWLTVV.

As regards this clone: Other nucleotide sequences in the sample specify the same CDR3. V gene TRBV29-1 combines with J gene TRBJ1-1; the D gene is possibly TRBD1 (6 bases). Trimming took 6 bases from V and 1 from J, leaving 15 bases between them. The CDR3 totals 14 residues. CDR1 SQVTM and CDR2 ANQGSEA come from the germline V gene. Here the CDR3 reads CSVSGGGPNTEAFF. CDR3 coding DNA: TGCAGCGTCTCTGGGGGGGGGCCGAACACTGAAGCTTTCTTT.

This clone was picked up one time. The J gene is TRBJ1-2, the V gene TRBV9, with TRBD1 as a possible D gene (6 bases). The V end was cut by 0 bases, the J end by 4 bases, with 22 bases between. This CDR3 contains 18 residues. Germline CDR1 SGDLS, CDR2 YYNGEE. The CDR3 DNA reads as TGTGCCAGCAGCGTAGCTACCGGGGGGCAGGGGTTAGGCTATGGCTACACCTTC. It is translated as CASSVATGGQGLGYGYTF.

The chain recombines TRBV28 with TRBJ2-2; D is uncertain. The CDR3 runs to 15 residues. In germline, CDR1 is MDHEN, CDR2 SYDVKM. Trimming removed 3 bases from V and 1 base from J, with 9 bases in between. CDR3 region: CASSLGSLNTGELFF. CDR3 nucleotides: TGTGCCAGCAGTTTGGGCAGCCTGAACACCGGGGAGCTGTTTTTT. Looking up the rest from reference TRBV28 and TRBJ2-2 gives the full variable domain: DVKVTQSSRYLVKRTGEKVFLECVQDMDHENMFWYRQDPGLGLRLIYFSYDVKMKEKGDIPEGYSVSREKKERFSLILESASTNQTSMYLCASSLGSLNTGELFFGEGSRLTVL.

The chain employs TRBV10-2 and TRBJ1-1, with 8 positions matching TRBD1. J was trimmed by 1 base and V by 6 bases; bases with no gene match: 4. The CDR3 extends over 14 amino acids. The germline V gene encodes CDR1 WSHSY and CDR2 SAAADI. Written as DNA, the CDR3 is TGCGCCAGCAGAGTAACAGGGGGGAACACTGAAGCTTTCTTT. Translated, it gives CASRVTGGNTEAFF.

The gene calls are TRBV28 and TRBJ1-2; D not certain. The CDR3 contains 15 residues. Trimming stripped 6 bases from V and 6 bases from J, with 20 bases between. CDR1 is MDHEN and CDR2 is SYDVKM in the germline V gene. CDR3 protein: CASSYTDLGRNGYTF. As DNA, the CDR3 is TGTGCCAGCAGCTATACAGATCTTGGTAGGAATGGCTACACCTTC.

The chain recombines TRBV29-1 with TRBJ1-2; D not resolved. V was pared by 3 bases and J by 8 bases, with 10 bases between. CDR1 and CDR2 (germline): SQVTM, ANQGSEA. This CDR3 has 11 amino acids. CDR3 nucleotides: TGCAGCGTTGAGTCGTCCTACGGCTACACCTTC. Translated, it gives CSVESSYGYTF.

V usage is TRBV5-8 and J usage is TRBJ1-5, with TRBD1 matching over 8 bases. J lost 7 bases, V lost 1 base, and 7 bases had no gene match. This CDR3 is built from 15 residues. Germline V gene sequence: CDR1 SGHTS, CDR2 YDEGEE. CDR3 residues: CASSLSQGAGQPQHF. The CDR3 coding sequence is TGTGCCAGCAGCTTGTCCCAGGGGGCGGGCCAGCCCCAGCATTTT.

The chain joins TRBV6-2 or TRBV6-3 to TRBJ1-5; TRBD1 matches at 8 bases. This CDR3 has 16 amino acids. Per the germline V gene, CDR1 is MNHEY and CDR2 is SVGEGT. Trimming removed 5 bases from V and 7 bases from J; junction bases left unmatched: 13. CDR3 in amino acids: CASSRPQGAMGQPQHF. CDR3 DNA: TGTGCCAGCAGTAGACCCCAGGGGGCGATGGGCCAGCCCCAGCATTTT.

This clone occurred a few times. J is TRBJ1-1 and V is TRBV25-1; 7 bases match TRBD1. V was pared by 3 bases and J by 1 base, with 2 bases of the junction left unmatched. There are 14 residues in the CDR3. CDR1 is MGHDK and CDR2 is SYGVNS in the germline V gene. CDR3 region: CASSDHRGNTEAFF. The DNA of the CDR3 is TGTGCCAGCAGTGATCACAGGGGGAACACTGAAGCTTTCTTT.

The V gene is TRBV6-5, the J gene TRBJ1-2; 9 bases map to TRBD1. Germline V gene data show CDR1 as MNHEY and CDR2 as SVGAGI. This CDR3 has 13 amino acids. Trimming took 5 bases from V and 6 from J; bases not matched to a gene: 4. The CDR3 nucleotides are TGTGCCAGCAGTCAACAGGGGGCAAATGGCTACACCTTC. It is translated as CASSQQGANGYTF.

The rearrangement uses TRBV10-3 and TRBJ2-1; 15 positions agree with TRBD2. This CDR3 is 18 amino acids long. CDR1 is ENHRY, CDR2 SYGVKD, per germline. The V segment lost 0 bases and the J segment 4 bases; nucleotides outside the gene matches: 4. CDR3 protein: CAISESGLAGGRYNEQFF. CDR3 DNA: TGTGCCATCAGTGAGTCAGGACTAGCGGGGGGGCGTTACAATGAGCAGTTCTTC.

The chain combines TRBV5-4 with TRBJ2-3, with TRBD2 matching 10 bases. J gave up 2 bases and V 0 bases, and 6 bases lay outside the gene matches. The germline V gene has CDR1 SGHNT and CDR2 YYREEE (reference sequence). The CDR3 has 17 amino acids. Here the CDR3 DNA reads TGTGCCAGCAGCTTGGTACTAGCGGGGATTGCCACAGATACGCAGTATTTT. Amino acids: CASSLVLAGIATDTQYF.

This clone was seen just once. This chain connects TRBV6-5 to TRBJ2-2, with D possibly TRBD2 on 5 matching bases. Deletions cut 8 bases from V and 6 bases from J, with 16 bases between. The CDR3 totals 14 residues. CDR1 is MNHEY and CDR2 is SVGAGI in the germline V gene. CDR3 sequence reads: CASQLDFEPGELFF. The CDR3 DNA reads as TGTGCCAGCCAATTGGACTTCGAGCCCGGGGAGCTGTTTTTT.